Given below is one T cell receptor beta chain in context. The antigen is not known. The same CDR3 can be traced to other DNA sequences in this sample. The CDR3 is 14 amino acids. CDR1 and CDR2 from the germline V gene are SGDLS and YYNGEE. V gave up 0 bases and J gave up 7 bases, with 8 bases separating them. These data are taken from a study of cytomegalovirus exposure and HLA in healthy donors. Study-level findings and limits: By HLA locus, TCR association rates varied in a later analysis, with DRB1 showing the most and HLA-C the fewest. Most CMV-associated TCR beta chains appeared HLA-restricted in a later analysis. Productive rates of about 87% or about 30% were seen for most TCR beta V segments in an earlier analysis. The study put some 150 TCR beta chains on its list as cytomegalovirus-associated.

The PCR ran on 60 Vbeta and 13 Jbeta primers. The table came from immunoSEQ multiplex PCR; TCRdb's copy has only in-frame clones and leaves some out. The sample has some 190,000 clones, roughly 87% seen once. This clonotype was obtained from a middle-aged man in good health and CMV-seronegative. What was sequenced was PBMCs. V and J are TRBV9 and TRBJ1-6, with D perhaps matching TRBD1 (5 bases). CDR3 coding DNA: TGTGCCAGCAGCGTAGCACAGGAGAATTCACCCCTCCACTTT. Protein product: CASSVAQENSPLHF. Supplemented by reference TRBV9 and TRBJ1-6, the full variable domain reads DSGVTQTPKHLITATGQRVTLRCSPRSGDLSVYWYQQSLDQGLQFLIQYYNGEERAKGNILERFSAQQFPDLHSELNLSSLELGDSALYFCASSVAQENSPLHFGNGTRLTVT.